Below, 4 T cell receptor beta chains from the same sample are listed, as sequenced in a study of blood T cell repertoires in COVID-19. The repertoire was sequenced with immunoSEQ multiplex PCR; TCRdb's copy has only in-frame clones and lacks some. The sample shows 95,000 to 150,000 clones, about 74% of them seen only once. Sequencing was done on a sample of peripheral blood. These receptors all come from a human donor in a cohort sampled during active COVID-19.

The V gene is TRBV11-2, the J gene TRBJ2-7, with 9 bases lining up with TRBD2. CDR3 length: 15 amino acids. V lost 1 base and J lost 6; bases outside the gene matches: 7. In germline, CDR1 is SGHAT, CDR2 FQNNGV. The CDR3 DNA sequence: TGTGCCAGCAGCTTAGCCCCCGGGACTAGCAGCGAGCAGTACTTC. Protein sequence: CASSLAPGTSSEQYF.

The CDR3 reads CASSELNSLPTEQYF. As DNA, the CDR3 is TGTGCCAGCAGTGAATTGAACAGCCTCCCTACCGAGCAGTACTTC. This rearrangement joins TRBV2 to TRBJ2-7; D is unclear. This CDR3 region has 15 residues. Germline CDR1 SNHLY, CDR2 FYNNEI. V was pared by 2 bases and J by 6 bases, with 17 bases between.

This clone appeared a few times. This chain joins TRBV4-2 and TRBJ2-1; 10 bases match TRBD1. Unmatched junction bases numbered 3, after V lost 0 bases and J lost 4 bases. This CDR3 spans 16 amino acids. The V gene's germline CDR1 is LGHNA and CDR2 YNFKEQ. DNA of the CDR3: TGTGCCAGCAGCCAAGAGGGGGACAGGGGTTACAATGAGCAGTTCTTC. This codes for CASSQEGDRGYNEQFF.

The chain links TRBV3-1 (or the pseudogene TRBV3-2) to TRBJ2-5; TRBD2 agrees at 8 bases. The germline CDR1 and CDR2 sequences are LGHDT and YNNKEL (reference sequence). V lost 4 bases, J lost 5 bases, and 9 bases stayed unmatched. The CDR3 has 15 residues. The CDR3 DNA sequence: TGTGCCAGCAGCCGACCCGGGACTAGTCTGGAGACCCAGTACTTC. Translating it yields CASSRPGTSLETQYF.